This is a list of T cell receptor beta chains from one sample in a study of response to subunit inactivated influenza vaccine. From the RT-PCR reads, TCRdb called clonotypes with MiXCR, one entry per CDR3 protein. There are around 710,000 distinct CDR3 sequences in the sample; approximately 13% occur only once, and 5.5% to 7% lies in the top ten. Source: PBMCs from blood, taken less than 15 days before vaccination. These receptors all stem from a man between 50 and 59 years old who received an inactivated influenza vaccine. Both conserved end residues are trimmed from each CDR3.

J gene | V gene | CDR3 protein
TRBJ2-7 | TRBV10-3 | AISGGTAYEQY
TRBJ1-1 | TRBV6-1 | ATTTGERAEAF
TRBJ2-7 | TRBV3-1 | ASSQTGWDYEQY
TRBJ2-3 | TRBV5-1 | ASNLGGEDTQY
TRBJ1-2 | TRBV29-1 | SVVGTGKGYT
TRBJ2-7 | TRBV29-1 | SVTGRSSYEQY
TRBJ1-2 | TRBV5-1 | ASSPGELLDYGYT
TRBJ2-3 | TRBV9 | ASSSLSGDTQY
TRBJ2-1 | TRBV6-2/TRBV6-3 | ASSYHTVRPYNEQF
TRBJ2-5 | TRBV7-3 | ASSTGPSGTQY
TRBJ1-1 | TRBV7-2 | ASSLGAGPGTEAF
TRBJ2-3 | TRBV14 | ASSQIKYDTQY
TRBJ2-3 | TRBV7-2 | ASSASHPLATDTQY
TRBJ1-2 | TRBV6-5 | ASSYSSAYGGYT
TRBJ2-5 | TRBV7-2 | ASSLGLTGVGTQY
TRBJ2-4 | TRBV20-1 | SAPGVAGYIQY
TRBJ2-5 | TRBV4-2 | ASSQDFPAGGLSAYQETQY
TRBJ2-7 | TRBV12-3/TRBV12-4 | ASSDRQGNYEQY
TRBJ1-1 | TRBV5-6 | ASSLAAAQGTEAF
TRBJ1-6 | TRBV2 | ASSVARDSPLH
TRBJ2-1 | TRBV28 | ASRDDGSYNEQF
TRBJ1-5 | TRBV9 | ASSVGSGVGQPQH
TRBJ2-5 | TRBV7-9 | ASSPLGRIVWETQY
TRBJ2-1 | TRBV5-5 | ASIQGSPRGEQF
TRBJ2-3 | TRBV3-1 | ASSAEMSSTDTQY
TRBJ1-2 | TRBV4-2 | ASSQDLTGGEGYT
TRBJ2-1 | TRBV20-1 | SASSRLAGTNSYNEQF
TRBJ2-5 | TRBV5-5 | ASSGGTGGAGETQY
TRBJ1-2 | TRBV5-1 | ASSSSGLSDGYT
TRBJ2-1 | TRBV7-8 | ASSPARYNEQF
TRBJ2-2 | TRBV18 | ASSGANTGELF
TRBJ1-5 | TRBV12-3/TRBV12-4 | ASRSFSEPQH
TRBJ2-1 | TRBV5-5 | ASSLGLAGGYEQF
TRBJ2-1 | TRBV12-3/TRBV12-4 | ASSSMGGQGGF
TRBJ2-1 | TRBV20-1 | CASPRAHGIPDNEQF
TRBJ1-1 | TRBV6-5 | ASSYEMGQWGDTEAF
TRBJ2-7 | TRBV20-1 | SARGGRYSSGRAGYEQY
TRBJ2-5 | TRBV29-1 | SVGDRGRIETQY
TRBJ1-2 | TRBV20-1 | SARTGRGNYGYT
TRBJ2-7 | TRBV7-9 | ASSLVAASSYEQY
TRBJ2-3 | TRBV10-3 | AISPARLAGAGDTQY
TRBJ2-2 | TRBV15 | ATSRGGGGTGELF
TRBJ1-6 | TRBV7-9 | ASSLVAGQLSPLH
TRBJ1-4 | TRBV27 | ASRKFDEKLF
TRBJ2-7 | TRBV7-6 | ASSSGTWTTYEQY
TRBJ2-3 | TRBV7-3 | ASSLGTVSDTQY
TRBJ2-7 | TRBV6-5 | ASSYSIGTGGAEQY
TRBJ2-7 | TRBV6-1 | ASSTRTVHPYEQY
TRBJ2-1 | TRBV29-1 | SVVQTWGNEQF
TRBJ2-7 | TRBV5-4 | ASGPGTNYEQY
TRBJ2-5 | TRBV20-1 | SAKSTAETQY
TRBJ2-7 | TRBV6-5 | ASSYSRLASYEQY
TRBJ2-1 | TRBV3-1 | ASSQNLGGGEQF